This T cell receptor (beta chain) was sequenced during a study of T cells in Graves' hyperthyroidism and ophthalmopathy. Concerning this clonotype itself: Its antigen remains unidentified.

Study-level points and caveats: With a median lead of around 6.7 months before onset, the model predicted ophthalmopathy.

TCR beta CDR3 regions were amplified from RNA transcripts. During a first-round RT-PCR of the TCR CDR3, the HTBI primer set was used. TCRdb re-derived calls from the multiplex PCR reads in MiXCR, one entry per CDR3 protein. The sample lists around 600,000 distinct CDR3 sequences, 45% occurring once. The CDR3 extends over 15 amino acids. Between the trimmed V and J ends, which lost 5 bases and 4 bases, there was a span of 15 bases. Germline loops: CDR1 SGHTA, CDR2 FQGNSA. Patients showing uncontrolled infection, other autoimmune disease, pregnancy or lactation were ineligible. This receptor was obtained from an adult man with Graves' disease, either hyperthyroidism or ophthalmopathy (not recorded which). V usage is TRBV7-2 and J usage is TRBJ1-5; D possibly corresponds to TRBD1 (6 bases). Sequencing was performed on peripheral blood or thyroid tissue (not recorded which). CDR3 protein: CASSQQGSGNQPQHF. The CDR3 bases are TGTGCCAGCAGCCAACAGGGATCGGGGAATCAGCCCCAGCATTTT.